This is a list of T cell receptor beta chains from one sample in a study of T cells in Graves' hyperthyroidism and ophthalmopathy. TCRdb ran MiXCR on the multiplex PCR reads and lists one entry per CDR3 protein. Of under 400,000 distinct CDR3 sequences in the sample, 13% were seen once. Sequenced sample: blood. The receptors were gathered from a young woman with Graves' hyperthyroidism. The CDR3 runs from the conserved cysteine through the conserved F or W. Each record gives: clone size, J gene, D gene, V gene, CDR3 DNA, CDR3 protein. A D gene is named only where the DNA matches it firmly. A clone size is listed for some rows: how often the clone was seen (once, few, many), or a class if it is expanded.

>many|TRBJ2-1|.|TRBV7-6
TGTGCCAGCAGCTGGTTTGGGGACAATGAGCAGTTCTTC
CASSWFGDNEQFF
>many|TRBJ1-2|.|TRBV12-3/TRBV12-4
TGTGCCAGCAGTTTAATGTCAGGGTCTGGACATGGCTACACCTTC
CASSLMSGSGHGYTF
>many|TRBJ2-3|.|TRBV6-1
TGTGCCAGCACCAACGGACTTTATCCCACAGATACGCAGTATTTT
CASTNGLYPTDTQYF
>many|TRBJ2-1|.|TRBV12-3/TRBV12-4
TGTGCCAGCAGTTTAGCGGGAGCCTACAATGAGCAGTTCTTC
CASSLAGAYNEQFF
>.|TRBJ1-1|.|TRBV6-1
TGTGCCAGCAGGAAGGTTCAGAGTAAGTGGAACACTGAAGCTTTCTTT
CASRKVQSKWNTEAFF
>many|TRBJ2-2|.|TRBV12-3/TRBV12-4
TGTGCCAGTCGAAGGGGACCCATCGAGCTGTTTTTT
CASRRGPIELFF
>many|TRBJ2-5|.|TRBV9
TGTGCCAGCACCCCACCGTCGGGAGACTGGGAGACCCAGTACTTC
CASTPPSGDWETQYF
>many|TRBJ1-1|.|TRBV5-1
TGCGCCAGCAGTCCAACCGAAAGCCTTGAAGCTTTCTTT
CASSPTESLEAFF
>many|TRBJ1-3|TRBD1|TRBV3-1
TGTGCCAGCAGCCAGGACAGGGGAGTATCTGGAAACACCATATATTTT
CASSQDRGVSGNTIYF
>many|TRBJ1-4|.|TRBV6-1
TGTGCCAGCAGTGAATTCCTAGGCGAGAATGAAAAACTGTTTTTT
CASSEFLGENEKLFF
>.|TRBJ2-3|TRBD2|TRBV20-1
TGCAGTGCTAGAGACTCTGCTAGCGGGGAAGATACGCAGTATTTT
CSARDSASGEDTQYF
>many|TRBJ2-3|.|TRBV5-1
TGCGCCAGCAGTTCGACGACGGGGGCCAACACAGATACGCAGTATTTT
CASSSTTGANTDTQYF
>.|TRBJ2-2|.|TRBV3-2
TGTGGAGCCAAACGGACTAGCGGGGATACCGGGGAGCTGTTTTTT
CGAKRTSGDTGELFF
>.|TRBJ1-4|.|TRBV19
TGTGCCAGTAGTATGGCCCACGGAGTAGCAACTAATGAAAAACTGTTTTTT
CASSMAHGVATNEKLFF
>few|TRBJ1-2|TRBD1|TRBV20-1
TGCAGTCCCGACAGGGTCTCGGATGGCTACACCTTC
CSPDRVSDGYTF
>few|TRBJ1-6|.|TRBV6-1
TGTGCCAGCATCAAGGGACAAACTAACTATTCACCCCTCCACTTT
CASIKGQTNYSPLHF
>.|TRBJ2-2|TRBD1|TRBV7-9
TGTGCCAGCAGCTTATGGGGACAGGGGATAGGCACCGGGGAGCTGTTTTTT
CASSLWGQGIGTGELFF
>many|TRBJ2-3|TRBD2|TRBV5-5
TGTGCCAGCCATCCGCGGGAGGATTACACAGATACGCAGTATTTT
CASHPREDYTDTQYF
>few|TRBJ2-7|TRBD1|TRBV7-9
TGTGCCAGCTCGACAGGGGACGAGCAGTACTTC
CASSTGDEQYF
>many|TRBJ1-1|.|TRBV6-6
TGTGCCAGCAGTTACTCGAACAAGGGCGGCACTGAAGCTTTCTTT
CASSYSNKGGTEAFF
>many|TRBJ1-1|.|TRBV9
TGTGCCAGCAGCGTAGGTAACACGGGTGACACTGAAGCTTTCTTT
CASSVGNTGDTEAFF
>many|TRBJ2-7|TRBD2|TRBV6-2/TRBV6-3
TGTGCCAGCAGTTCCTCGGGGACTAGCGCTGCCAGGGAGCAGTACTTC
CASSSSGTSAAREQYF
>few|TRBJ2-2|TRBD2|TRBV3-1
TGTGCCAGCAGCCAAGTCCGGACTAGCGGGAAAACCGGGGAGCTGTTTTTT
CASSQVRTSGKTGELFF
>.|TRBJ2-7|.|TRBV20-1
TGCAGTGGGGCCGGGACCAATACCTACGAGCAGTACTTC
CSGAGTNTYEQYF
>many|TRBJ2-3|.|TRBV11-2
TGTGCCAGCAGCCTAGGATGGGACCCACCCACAGATACGCAGTATTTT
CASSLGWDPPTDTQYF
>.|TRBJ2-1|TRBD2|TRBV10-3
TGTGCCATCAGTGAGCTAGCGGGAGGGACCCGTGAGCAGTTCTTC
CAISELAGGTREQFF
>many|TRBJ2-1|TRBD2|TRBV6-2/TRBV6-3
TGTGCCAGCAGTTATTGGGCTAGCGGGAGTTCAGATGAGCAGTTCTTC
CASSYWASGSSDEQFF
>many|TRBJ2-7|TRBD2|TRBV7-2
TGTGCCAGCAGCAGACTAGCGGGAAGAGGCTACGAGCAGTACTTC
CASSRLAGRGYEQYF
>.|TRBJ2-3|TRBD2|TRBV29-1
TGCAGCGTTGAAGGATATTCCGGACTAGCGGGAAGGTCAGATACGCAGTATTTT
CSVEGYSGLAGRSDTQYF
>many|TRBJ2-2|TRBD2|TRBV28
TGTGCCAGCAGAAGCGGGGGGAACACCGGGGAGCTGTTTTTT
CASRSGGNTGELFF
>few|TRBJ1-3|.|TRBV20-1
TGCAGTGCTAGGGGAAACACCATATATTTT
CSARGNTIYF
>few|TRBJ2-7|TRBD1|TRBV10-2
TGCGCCAGCAAAGGGACAGGGATAGCCTACGAGCAGTACTTC
CASKGTGIAYEQYF
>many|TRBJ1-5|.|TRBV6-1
TGTGCCAGCAGTGAACGGGACGGCTCCAATCAGCCCCAGCATTTT
CASSERDGSNQPQHF
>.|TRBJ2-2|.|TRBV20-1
TGCAGTGCGAGAGGGCACTCAATGGACGGGGAGCTGTTTTTT
CSARGHSMDGELFF
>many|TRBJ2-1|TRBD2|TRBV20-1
TGCAGTGCGCCCCCACCGAGGGGACTAGCGGGGTACAATGAGCAGTTCTTC
CSAPPPRGLAGYNEQFF
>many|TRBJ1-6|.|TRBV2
TGTGCCAGCAGTGAACAGGGGCCTAATTCACCCCTCCACTTT
CASSEQGPNSPLHF
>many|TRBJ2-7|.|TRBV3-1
TGTGCCAGCAGCTCCACGGGGCGGTTCCCCTACGAGCAGTACTTC
CASSSTGRFPYEQYF
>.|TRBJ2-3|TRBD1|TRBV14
TGTGCCAGCTGCCCTGGACAGGCTAGCACAGATACGCAGTATTTT
CASCPGQASTDTQYF
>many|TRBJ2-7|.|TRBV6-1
TGTGCCAGCACCGATCCCCGGGACTGGAACTACGAGCAGTACTTC
CASTDPRDWNYEQYF
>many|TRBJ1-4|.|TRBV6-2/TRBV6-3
TGTGCCAGCGATGATGGTGGCAATGAAAAACTGTTTTTT
CASDDGGNEKLFF
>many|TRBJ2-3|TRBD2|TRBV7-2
TGTGCCAGCAGCTTAGAAGGTGCTAGCGGGAGAGCACATACGCAGTATTTT
CASSLEGASGRAHTQYF
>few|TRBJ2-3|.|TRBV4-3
TGCGCCAGCAGTCGGTCCGGGACCCTGGCGGATACGCAGTATTTT
CASSRSGTLADTQYF
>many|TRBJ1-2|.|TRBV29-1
TGCAGCGTTAAGGTTGGGGAGGGCTACACCTTC
CSVKVGEGYTF
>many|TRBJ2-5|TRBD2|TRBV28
TGTGCCAGCAGTTTAACTAGCGGGAGTGAGACCCAGTACTTC
CASSLTSGSETQYF
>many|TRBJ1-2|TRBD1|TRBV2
TGTGCCAGCAGTGGACAGGGGGCGCGGGCTGGCTACACCTTC
CASSGQGARAGYTF
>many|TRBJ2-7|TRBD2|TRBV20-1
TGCAGTGCACTGACTAGCGGGGCCTACGAGCAGTACTTC
CSALTSGAYEQYF
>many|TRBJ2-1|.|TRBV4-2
TGTGCCAGCAGCCAAGATCGGAACAGGGTCTACAATGAGCAGTTCTTC
CASSQDRNRVYNEQFF
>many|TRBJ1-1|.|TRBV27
TGTGCCAGCACCCCCCTCGGGGTTATGAACACTGAAGCTTTCTTT
CASTPLGVMNTEAFF
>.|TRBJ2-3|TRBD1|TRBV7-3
TGTGCCAGCAGAGGGGGCAGCGGAACTAGCACAGATACGCAGTATTTT
CASRGGSGTSTDTQYF
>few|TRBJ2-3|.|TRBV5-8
TGTGCCAGCAGCGACCGAGTGTTCACTAGCACAGATACGCAGTATTTT
CASSDRVFTSTDTQYF
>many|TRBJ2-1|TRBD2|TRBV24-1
TGTGCCACCAGTGACCTAGCGGGAGATTACAATGAGCAGTTCTTC
CATSDLAGDYNEQFF
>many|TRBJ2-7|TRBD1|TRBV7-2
TGTGCCAGCAGCTCGGGACAGTCAAGCTCCTACGAGCAGTACTTC
CASSSGQSSSYEQYF
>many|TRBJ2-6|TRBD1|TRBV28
TGTGCCGGCAGTCTAGGACAGGGTGACCTATCTGGGGCCAACGTCCTGACTTTC
CAGSLGQGDLSGANVLTF
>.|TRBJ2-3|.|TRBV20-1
TGCAGTGCTAGGAGGGAGCTCCTAGGGGCAGATACGCAGTATTTT
CSARRELLGADTQYF